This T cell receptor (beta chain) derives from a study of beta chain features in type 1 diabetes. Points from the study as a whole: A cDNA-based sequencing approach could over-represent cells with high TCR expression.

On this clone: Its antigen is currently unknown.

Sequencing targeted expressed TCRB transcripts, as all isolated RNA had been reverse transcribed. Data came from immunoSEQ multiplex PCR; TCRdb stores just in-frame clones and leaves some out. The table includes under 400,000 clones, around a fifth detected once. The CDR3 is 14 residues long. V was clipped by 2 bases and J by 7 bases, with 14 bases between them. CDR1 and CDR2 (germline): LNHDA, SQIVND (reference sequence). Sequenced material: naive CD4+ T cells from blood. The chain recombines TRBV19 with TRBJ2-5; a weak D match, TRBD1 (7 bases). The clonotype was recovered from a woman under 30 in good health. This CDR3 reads CASSIPGGLRTQYF. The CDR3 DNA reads TGTGCCAGTAGTATACCAGGGGGACTTCGGACCCAGTACTTC.